The source of this T cell receptor (beta chain) is a study of CD8 T cells in ankylosing spondylitis. Study-level findings and limits: A TCR beta motif made of about 8 highly homologous variants seemed typical of ankylosing spondylitis blood. Earlier work had already found some motif variants in reactive arthritis synovial fluid and blood. Peripheral blood samples showed relatively rare disease-linked clones, and these clones were CD8+.

TCRdb redid the calling of the 5' RACE reads with MiXCR, one entry per CDR3 protein. This table holds hundreds of thousands of distinct CDR3 sequences, 17% found once. The V gene's germline CDR1 is SGHAT and CDR2 FQNNGV. This CDR3 region has 18 residues. The junction had 9 bases not matched to a gene; V was cut back by 3 bases and J by 3 bases. In the case of this clonotype: Its antigen is still unknown.

The V gene is TRBV11-2, the J gene TRBJ2-2, with 11 nucleotides matching TRBD1. The sequence derives from a male donor with ankylosing spondylitis. Material for sequencing was blood, either unsorted or a sorted T cell fraction (not recorded which). DNA for the CDR3: TGTGCCAGCAGCTTCAACCAGGACAGGGGGCTTGACACCGGGGAGCTGTTTTTT. Its translation: CASSFNQDRGLDTGELFF.